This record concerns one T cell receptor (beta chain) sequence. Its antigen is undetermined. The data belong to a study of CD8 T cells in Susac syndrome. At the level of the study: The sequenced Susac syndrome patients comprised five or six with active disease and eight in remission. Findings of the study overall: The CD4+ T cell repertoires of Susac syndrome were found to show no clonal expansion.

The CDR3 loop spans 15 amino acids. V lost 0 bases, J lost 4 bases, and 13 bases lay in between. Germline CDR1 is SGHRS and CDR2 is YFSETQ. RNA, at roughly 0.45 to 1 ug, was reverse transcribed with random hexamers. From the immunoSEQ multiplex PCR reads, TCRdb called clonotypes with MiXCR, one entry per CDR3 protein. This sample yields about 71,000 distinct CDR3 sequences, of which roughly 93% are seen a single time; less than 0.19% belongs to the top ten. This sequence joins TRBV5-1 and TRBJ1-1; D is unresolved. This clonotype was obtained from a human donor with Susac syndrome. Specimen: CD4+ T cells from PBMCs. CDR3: CASSLGISGGTEAFF. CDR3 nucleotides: TGCGCCAGCAGCTTGGGAATATCTGGTGGCACTGAAGCTTTCTTT. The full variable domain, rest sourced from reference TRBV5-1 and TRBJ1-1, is KAGVTQTPRYLIKTRGQQVTLSCSPISGHRSVSWYQQTPGQGLQFLFEYFSETQRNKGNFPGRFSGRQFSNSRSEMNVSTLELGDSALYLCASSLGISGGTEAFFGQGTRLTVV.